The clone carrying this T cell receptor beta chain was found a few times. Its antigen remains unknown. The germline V and J ends were trimmed by 6 bases and 1 base, with 18 bases remaining between them. The length of the CDR3 is 16 residues. Germline V gives CDR1 SGHTS, CDR2 YDEGEE. This sample was taken from a study of T-cell memory formation after mild COVID-19. Study results and limitations: The SARS-CoV-2 specificity of second-wave clones reaching peak at day 37 remained unverified. Clones contracting across day 15 to 85 had a balanced CD4/CD8 profile; later expanding clones leaned CD4+.

TCRalpha and TCRbeta libraries used 5'RACE with constant-segment primers and UMIs. Each CDR3 protein is one row after TCRdb ran MiXCR on the 5' RACE reads. The sample comprises about 350,000 distinct CDR3 sequences, approximately 27% of which are singletons, and 13% rests with the top ten. The sequence was collected from an adult woman who had mild COVID-19 (a few samples of this study predate the infection). Cell type and time point are not known. The V gene is TRBV5-8, the J gene TRBJ2-3; no definite D call. Material for sequencing was PBMCs or a T cell subset sorted from them (not recorded which). The CDR3, as DNA: TGTGCCAGCACCCCACCGTTGGGGATCGGCACAGATACGCAGTATTTT. Translated: CASTPPLGIGTDTQYF.